The 20 T cell receptor beta chains below all came from one sample that was sequenced in a study of T cells in Graves' hyperthyroidism and ophthalmopathy (dated by TCRdb to between 2019 and 2020). Libraries were constructed by multiplex PCR. Sequencing instrument: Illumina HiSeq 2000. The TCR beta CDR3 regions were amplified from the RNA transcripts. For the first round of RT-PCR on the TCR CDR3, the HTBI primer set was used together with the Qiagen OneStep RT-PCR kit. Using fastp at Q25 and MiXCR, TCRdb reprocessed the public reads and kept productive beta chains. CDR3 protein sequences are deduplicated, and each keeps its most common genes and DNA. Present in this sample are 400,000 or so distinct CDR3 sequences, 13% to 15% of which were seen just once. The ten largest account for roughly 19% of the sample. The sequenced sample was blood. All receptors derive from a woman aged 60 to 75 with Graves' ophthalmopathy.

There are many counts of this clonotype. The chain couples TRBV2 to TRBJ2-1, with 9 positions matching TRBD2. V lost 6 bases to trimming and J lost 6 bases; unmatched junction nucleotides: 6. CDR1 and CDR2 (germline): SNHLY, FYNNEI. The CDR3 sequence is 14 residues long. This chain's CDR3 is CASRPGLAFNEQFF. Written as DNA, the CDR3 is TGTGCCAGCAGGCCGGGACTAGCATTCAATGAGCAGTTCTTC.

In its sample, this clonotype was seen many times. The chain uses TRBV28 and TRBJ2-3, with TRBD2 matching over 13 bases. The V gene's germline CDR1 is MDHEN and CDR2 SYDVKM. V lost 3 bases, J lost 2 bases, and 5 bases stayed unmatched. The CDR3 spans 17 residues. CDR3 in amino acids: CASSLGLAGPFTDTQYF. The CDR3 DNA follows: TGTGCCAGCAGTTTGGGACTAGCGGGACCATTCACAGATACGCAGTATTTT.

This clonotype was observed at least ten times. The chain employs TRBV7-2 and TRBJ2-1; 8 bases are a match to TRBD2. Looked up from germline, CDR1 is SGHTA and CDR2 is FQGNSA. The CDR3 consists of 18 residues. V trimming: 3 bases; J trimming: 8 bases; junction bases outside the gene matches: 18. The DNA for the CDR3 is TGTGCCAGCAGCTTTCCCGAGCAAAGCGGGAGAAAGGCGGATGAGCAGTTCTTC. The encoded protein is CASSFPEQSGRKADEQFF.

The chain recombines TRBV14 with TRBJ2-5; 7 positions agree with TRBD1. Germline V CDR1 and CDR2: SGHDN, FVKESK. J gave up 4 bases and V 4 bases, and 18 bases lay outside the gene matches. This CDR3 has 18 amino acids. The CDR3 region is CASSPGTESPLYIETQYF. CDR3 nucleotide sequence: TGTGCCAGCAGCCCCGGGACAGAGTCTCCCCTCTACATAGAGACCCAGTACTTC.

Ten or more counts support this clonotype. This chain connects TRBV2 to TRBJ2-1, with D possibly matching TRBD2 (5 bases). The CDR3 consists of 11 residues. Trimming stripped 4 bases from V and 10 bases from J, with 8 bases between. Germline values: CDR1 SNHLY, CDR2 FYNNEI. CDR3 sequence reads: CASSGEQEQFF. The CDR3 coding sequence is TGTGCCAGCAGTGGGGAGCAGGAGCAGTTCTTC.

This clonotype showed up many times. V usage is TRBV6-6 and J usage is TRBJ2-7, with 11 bases fitting TRBD1. CDR1 and CDR2 (germline): MNHNY, SVGAGI (reference sequence). J gave up 6 bases and V 0 bases, and 7 bases lay outside the gene matches. This CDR3 comprises 16 residues. The CDR3 reads CASSYSYGTGGTEQYF. For the CDR3, the DNA is TGTGCCAGCAGTTACTCGTATGGGACAGGGGGGACCGAGCAGTACTTC.

A few counts support this clonotype. The rearrangement links TRBV28 to TRBJ1-3; D might be TRBD1 (6 bases). The CDR3 sequence is 14 residues long. Germline CDR1 MDHEN, CDR2 SYDVKM. Trimming shortened V by 10 bases and J by 0 bases, and 13 bases separated the two germline ends. The DNA for the CDR3 is TGTGCCACGGGGGACACAGACTCTGGAAACACCATATATTTT. This codes for CATGDTDSGNTIYF. Supplemented by reference TRBV28 and TRBJ1-3, the full variable domain reads DVKVTQSSRYLVKRTGEKVFLECVQDMDHENMFWYRQDPGLGLRLIYFSYDVKMKEKGDIPEGYSVSREKKERFSLILESASTNQTSMYLCATGDTDSGNTIYFGEGSWLTVV.

As for this clonotype: A much larger clone is a single base away; this may be a read error. The rearrangement uses TRBV20-1 and TRBJ1-5; D not resolved. Germline-derived CDR1 and CDR2 are DFQATT and SNEGSKA (reference sequence). V shed 2 bases and J shed 0 bases, with 8 bases lying between them. The CDR3 loop spans 14 amino acids. CDR3 coding DNA: TGCAGTGCTAGAAAGGGAAATAGCAATCAGCCCCAGCATTTT. It yields the protein CSARKGNSNQPQHF.

The rearrangement links TRBV19 to TRBJ1-1; weak D call: TRBD1 (5 bases). The CDR3 covers 14 residues. The V end lost 3 bases, the J end lost 4 bases, and 12 bases lay between the germline ends. Germline V gives CDR1 LNHDA, CDR2 SQIVND (reference sequence). The CDR3 region has the DNA TGTGCCAGTAGTATTAATTACAGGAGCACTGAAGCTTTCTTT. This sequence encodes CASSINYRSTEAFF.

This clonotype showed up just a few times. V usage is TRBV9 and J usage is TRBJ2-1; 7 bases match TRBD2. V lost 0 bases and J lost 2; bases outside the gene matches: 8. CDR1 is SGDLS, CDR2 YYNGEE, per germline. CDR3 length: 17 amino acids. The chain's CDR3 is CASSVVSSGIPYNEQFF. In nucleotides, the CDR3 is TGTGCCAGCAGCGTAGTGTCTAGCGGTATACCCTACAATGAGCAGTTCTTC.

This clonotype was seen at least ten times. The chain joins TRBV29-1 to TRBJ2-5, with D possibly matching TRBD2 (6 bases). The CDR3 length is 13 residues. V dropped 4 bases and J dropped 5 bases, with 14 bases sitting between them. Per germline, CDR1 SQVTM and CDR2 ANQGSEA. CDR3 sequence reads: CSVGGLLKETQYF. In nucleotides, the CDR3 is TGCAGCGTTGGGGGACTCCTAAAGGAGACCCAGTACTTC. Together with reference TRBV29-1 and TRBJ2-5, the CDR3 gives the full variable domain: SAVISQKPSRDICQRGTSLTIQCQVDSQVTMMFWYRQQPGQSLTLIATANQGSEATYESGFVIDKFPISRPNLTFSTLTVSNMSPEDSSIYLCSVGGLLKETQYFGPGTRLLVL.

The gene calls are TRBV12-3 or TRBV12-4 and TRBJ2-1, with 13 positions matching TRBD2. CDR3 size: 16 residues. Trimming took 5 bases from V and 4 from J; bases not matched to a gene: 5. The CDR3, as DNA: TGTGCCAGCAGTCAGACTAGCGGGAGGATATACAATGAGCAGTTCTTC. Its protein product is CASSQTSGRIYNEQFF.

The rearrangement links TRBV12-3 or TRBV12-4 to TRBJ1-2; TRBD1 agrees at 9 bases. The CDR3 has 14 residues. Germline trimming cut 6 bases from V and 4 bases from J; bases unmatched to any gene: 6. The CDR3: CASSETGGTYGYTF. In DNA form, the CDR3 reads TGTGCCAGCAGCGAGACAGGGGGGACCTATGGCTACACCTTC.

In this sample, this clonotype turned up many times. The chain is built from TRBV7-2 and TRBJ2-7, with D perhaps TRBD2 (5 bases). Germline loops: CDR1 SGHTA, CDR2 FQGNSA. The CDR3 runs to 13 residues. V lost 1 base, J lost 3 bases, and 7 bases lay in between. The CDR3 region has the DNA TGTGCCAGCAGCTTAGTAGAGGGCTACGAGCAGTACTTC. Amino acid sequence: CASSLVEGYEQYF.

Ten or more counts support this clonotype. The gene calls are TRBV11-2 and TRBJ2-7; TRBD2 matches at 7 bases. Germline V CDR1 and CDR2: SGHAT, FQNNGV. The CDR3 covers 17 residues. The junction had 10 bases not matched to a gene; V was cut back by 0 bases and J by 2 bases. The CDR3 DNA follows: TGTGCCAGCAGCTTAGACCGCGGGCGGGGGACTACCTACGAGCAGTACTTC. It specifies CASSLDRGRGTTYEQYF.

In its sample, this clonotype was seen a few times. The genes are TRBV12-3 or TRBV12-4 and TRBJ2-2, with D tentatively TRBD1 (6 bases). Trimming cost V 6 bases and J 4 bases, with 12 bases left between them. The CDR3 is 14 amino acids. This CDR3 reads CASSIVGGTGELFF. Here the CDR3 DNA reads TGTGCCAGCAGCATCGTAGGGGGCACCGGGGAGCTGTTTTTT.

The sample holds a few counts of this clonotype. The genes are TRBV6-1 and TRBJ2-7; D tentatively reads TRBD1 or TRBD2 (5 bases each). Trimming removed 5 bases from V and 0 bases from J, with 11 bases in between. Germline CDR1 reads MNHNS; CDR2 reads SASEGT. The CDR3 runs 14 residues. The CDR3 coding sequence is TGTGCCAGCAGTACCCGGGACCGCTCCTACGAGCAGTACTTC. Amino acids: CASSTRDRSYEQYF.

This chain connects TRBV7-9 to TRBJ1-5, with D hard to call. The CDR3 consists of 13 residues. Germline loops: CDR1 SEHNR, CDR2 FQNEAQ (reference sequence). The ends were cut back, 3 bases at V and 8 bases at J, with 11 bases in the middle. The CDR3 here is CASSLGILEPQHF. DNA of the CDR3: TGTGCCAGCAGCTTGGGGATATTGGAGCCCCAGCATTTT.

Ten or more counts support this clonotype. The CDR3, as DNA: TGTGCCAGCAGTTTCGTCCGGGGCGCAACTAATGAAAAACTGTTTTTT. Its protein product is CASSFVRGATNEKLFF. The V gene is TRBV27, the J gene TRBJ1-4, with D perhaps TRBD1 (5 bases). Per germline, CDR1 MNHEY and CDR2 SMNVEV (reference sequence). The length of the CDR3 is 16 residues. The V end was cut by 3 bases, the J end by 0 bases, with 11 bases between.

This chain uses TRBV28 with TRBJ2-7; weak D call: TRBD2 (5 bases). The length of the CDR3 is 12 residues. With 6 bases removed from V and 5 bases from J, the gap between germline ends came to 11 bases. From germline, CDR1 is MDHEN and CDR2 SYDVKM. The CDR3 spells CASRSSAHEQYF. The CDR3 region has the DNA TGTGCCAGCAGGAGTAGCGCCCACGAGCAGTACTTC.